These T cell receptor beta chains were read from a single sample in a study of shared clonotypes between healthy human individuals. Sequencing used immunoSEQ multiplex PCR; TCRdb keeps in-frame clones, though not all of them. The repertoire holds over 300,000 clones, with roughly 84% as singletons. Sequencing was done on a sample of memory CD8+ T cells sorted from blood. The receptor set was obtained from a young man in good health. Both conserved end residues are part of each CDR3. A D gene is named only where the DNA matches it firmly. Clone size is not always given. Where it is, it says once, few, many or a class for expanded clones.

TRBV27	TRBJ2-2	once	NA	TGTGCCAGCAGTTCCGGTTACAACACCGGGGAGCTGTTTTTT	CASSSGYNTGELFF
TRBV5-1	TRBJ2-7	NA	NA	TGCGCCAGCAGCTTCGGGGGCGACGAGCAGTACTTC	CASSFGGDEQYF
TRBV7-9	TRBJ1-6	NA	NA	TGTGCCAGCAGCTTAGCCCAGGACGGCTCACCCCTCCACTTT	CASSLAQDGSPLHF
TRBV7-9	TRBJ2-6	few	TRBD1	TGTGCCAGCAGCCAGGGACAGGGATTGATCGTCCTGACTTTC	CASSQGQGLIVLTF
TRBV4-1	TRBJ2-7	NA	NA	TGCGCCAGCAGCCAAGGCGCTTGGGGATACGAGCAGTACTTC	CASSQGAWGYEQYF
TRBV9	TRBJ2-3	NA	TRBD2	TGTGCCAGCAGCCCAGGGACTAGCGGAACCGACGACCTCTTCACAGATACGCAGTATTTT	CASSPGTSGTDDLFTDTQYF
TRBV11-3	TRBJ2-7	once	NA	TGTGCCAGCAGCTTAGGCCCAGGTTACGAGCAGTACTTC	CASSLGPGYEQYF
TRBV6-5	TRBJ2-1	NA	NA	TGTGCCAGCAGTTACTCGAATGAGCAGTTCTTC	CASSYSNEQFF
TRBV28	TRBJ1-2	NA	NA	TGTGCCAGCAGTGCGACAGCGATCGATTACACCTTC	CASSATAIDYTF
TRBV27	TRBJ2-1	NA	NA	TGTGCCAGCAGACTCGGGAGCAATGAGCAGTTCTTC	CASRLGSNEQFF
TRBV2	TRBJ2-7	NA	NA	TGTGCCAGCATGGGTAGCGGGGACAGGTGCTACTTC	CASMGSGDRCYF
TRBV13	TRBJ2-3	NA	TRBD1	TGTGCCAGCAACCTGGACAGGGCCGCAGATACGCAGTATTTT	CASNLDRAADTQYF
TRBV4-3	TRBJ2-1	once	NA	TGCGCCAGCAGCCAGGAACCGTTTCGGGGGAATGAGCAGTTCTTC	CASSQEPFRGNEQFF
TRBV27	TRBJ2-1	many	NA	TGTGCCAGCATGAGACTAGGGTACAATGAGCAGTTCTTC	CASMRLGYNEQFF
TRBV27	TRBJ2-1	NA	NA	TGTGCCAGCAGTTTACGCCCCGGGCTAGCGTACAATGAGCAGTTCTTC	CASSLRPGLAYNEQFF
TRBV10-2	TRBJ2-5	NA	NA	TGCGCCAGCAGCCTATTTCGGGTTGGAGAGACCCAGTACTTC	CASSLFRVGETQYF
TRBV10-3	TRBJ2-7	NA	NA	TGTGCCATCACCAGAGAAAACTCCTACGAGCAGTACTTC	CAITRENSYEQYF
TRBV2	TRBJ2-7	NA	NA	TGTGCCAGCAGTGGCCTGTCCCGGGACATCTACGAGCAGTACTTC	CASSGLSRDIYEQYF
TRBV5-4	TRBJ2-5	NA	TRBD2	TGTGCCAGCAGCTTGAAGAGGCTAGCGGGGTTGAAGGGAGAGACCCAGTACTTC	CASSLKRLAGLKGETQYF
TRBV5-6	TRBJ2-7	NA	TRBD1	TGTGCCAGCAGCTTGGCCGGTGGACAGGGGACCTACGAGCAGTACTTC	CASSLAGGQGTYEQYF
TRBV27	TRBJ1-1	NA	TRBD1	TGTGCCAGCAGTCAACAGGGGACGGCCACTGAAGCTTTCTTT	CASSQQGTATEAFF
TRBV10-3	TRBJ2-1	NA	NA	TGTGCCATCCAGGGGCTAGCTGACGCCGATGCCAATGAGCAGTTCTTC	CAIQGLADADANEQFF
TRBV28	TRBJ2-7	NA	NA	TGTGCCAGCAGAACACCTTCCTACGAGCAGTACTTC	CASRTPSYEQYF
TRBV2	TRBJ2-5	once	NA	TGTGCCAGCAGTGATGTCGGGGCAGCTATCCAAGAGACCCAGTACTTC	CASSDVGAAIQETQYF
TRBV27	TRBJ2-7	once	TRBD1	TGTGCCAGCAGTTGGGGGACAGGGTTACTCTACGAGCAGTACTTC	CASSWGTGLLYEQYF
TRBV18	TRBJ2-7	NA	NA	TGTGCCAGCTCACTACGTCCCTTGCGGGGCGACTACGAGCAGTACTTC	CASSLRPLRGDYEQYF
TRBV4-3	TRBJ2-1	NA	TRBD2	TGCGCCAGCAGCCAAGATCTGGCTAGCGGGTTCAATGAGCAGTTCTTC	CASSQDLASGFNEQFF
TRBV12-5	TRBJ2-7	NA	TRBD1	TGTGCTAGTGTTCTCGGGACAGGGGCCTACGAGCAGTACTTC	CASVLGTGAYEQYF
TRBV4-1	TRBJ2-3	NA	NA	TGCGCCAGCAGCCAAGAATCCAGGGGAGGCACAGATACGCAGTATTTT	CASSQESRGGTDTQYF
TRBV4-3	TRBJ2-3	NA	NA	TGCGCCAGCAGCCAGGGACTGGGGGGCACAGATACGCAGTATTTT	CASSQGLGGTDTQYF
TRBV6-5	TRBJ1-2	NA	TRBD1	TGTGCCAGCATCCGTACCCGGGACAGAAACTATGGCTACACCTTC	CASIRTRDRNYGYTF
TRBV7-9	TRBJ1-1	NA	NA	TGTGCCAGCAGCTTAAATCCAGGCATGAACACTGAAGCTTTCTTT	CASSLNPGMNTEAFF
TRBV18	TRBJ1-1	NA	NA	TGTGCCAGCTCACCTCAACCGGACGGGAACACTGAAGCTTTCTTT	CASSPQPDGNTEAFF
TRBV7-8	TRBJ1-1	NA	NA	TGTGCCAGCAGCATCCCGGGCCCGGACACTGAAGCTTTCTTT	CASSIPGPDTEAFF
TRBV6-5	TRBJ2-1	NA	NA	TGTGCCAGCAGTTACCCGGGCCTCGGCGATGAGCAGTTCTTC	CASSYPGLGDEQFF
TRBV4-1	TRBJ1-5	NA	TRBD1	TGCGCCAGCAGCCACAGGGACAGCAGCAATCAGCCCCAGCATTTT	CASSHRDSSNQPQHF
TRBV29-1	TRBJ1-2	NA	NA	TGCAGCGTCACGACAGGAGTGGGTTCGGGGGCCTATGGCTACACCTTC	CSVTTGVGSGAYGYTF
TRBV7-2	TRBJ1-6	once	NA	TGTGCCAGCAGCCCTGCGGTGGGTTTCTCCTATAATTCACCCCTCCACTTT	CASSPAVGFSYNSPLHF
TRBV5-1	TRBJ2-4	NA	TRBD2	TGCGCCAGCAGCTATGGACTAGCGGGGGGTGCCAAAAACATTCAGTACTTC	CASSYGLAGGAKNIQYF
TRBV4-1	TRBJ1-2	NA	TRBD1	TGCGCCAGCAGCCAAGGACAGGGTTTACGTATCTATGGCTACACCTTC	CASSQGQGLRIYGYTF
TRBV7-9	TRBJ1-5	NA	NA	TGTGCCAGCAGCTTAGCCCCTATTGGCAGAAAGAGCAATCAGCCCCAGCATTTT	CASSLAPIGRKSNQPQHF
TRBV4-1	TRBJ1-2	NA	NA	TGCGCCAGCAGCCAAGAATTGGTGGGGACCTATGGCTACACCTTC	CASSQELVGTYGYTF
TRBV2	TRBJ2-7	NA	NA	TGTACCAGCAGTGATCCTGGCGAGCAGTACTTC	CTSSDPGEQYF